Here is one T cell receptor beta chain with its context. What it binds is not known. Measured with immunoSEQ multiplex PCR; TCRdb has only the in-frame clones, and not every one. Counted here are about 150,000 clones, more than 75% occurring once; the ten biggest clones make up 5.1%. The sample comes from a study of cytotoxic CD8 clonotypes in ibrutinib-treated CLL. Overall study findings and caveats: Sustained-remission and progressing patients were not sampled at matched times.

The sequencing used PBMCs, collected after 24 months of ibrutinib treatment. The TCR sequence derives from a human donor with chronic lymphocytic leukemia.

This CDR3 reads CASSSLGWGRPEGYTF. The CDR3 nucleotides are TGTGCCAGCAGCTCCCTGGGGTGGGGGCGCCCGGAGGGCTACACCTTC. The gene calls are TRBV11-2 and TRBJ1-2, with TRBD1 as a possible D gene (6 bases). Germline assignment: CDR1 SGHAT and CDR2 FQNNGV. Trimming took off 4 bases at V and 8 bases at J, with 23 bases between the two ends. This CDR3 region has 16 residues.